The clone carrying this T cell receptor beta chain has more than one count but fewer than ten. The record originates from a study of blood T cells in healthy people across ages. Next came a second PCR, run for roughly 6 to 11 cycles, which used a sample-barcoded 5' primer along with a J-beta primer mix. A single record per CDR3 protein comes from TCRdb applying MiXCR to the 5' RACE reads. The repertoire consists of fewer than 900,000 distinct CDR3 sequences, with approximately 43% occurring once and the leading ten covering 20% to 25%. The sequenced material came from blood. The TCR comes from a woman between 55 and 75 years old in good health.

The chain's CDR3 is CASSSRERGVHEQFF. The CDR3 nucleotides are TGTGCCAGCAGCTCCCGGGAGCGGGGGGTCCATGAGCAGTTCTTC. J is TRBJ2-1 and V is TRBV7-2; the match to TRBD2 covers 9 bases. The CDR3 covers 15 residues. Germline-derived CDR1 and CDR2 are SGHTA and FQGNSA. V lost 4 bases to trimming and J lost 8 bases; unmatched junction nucleotides: 9.